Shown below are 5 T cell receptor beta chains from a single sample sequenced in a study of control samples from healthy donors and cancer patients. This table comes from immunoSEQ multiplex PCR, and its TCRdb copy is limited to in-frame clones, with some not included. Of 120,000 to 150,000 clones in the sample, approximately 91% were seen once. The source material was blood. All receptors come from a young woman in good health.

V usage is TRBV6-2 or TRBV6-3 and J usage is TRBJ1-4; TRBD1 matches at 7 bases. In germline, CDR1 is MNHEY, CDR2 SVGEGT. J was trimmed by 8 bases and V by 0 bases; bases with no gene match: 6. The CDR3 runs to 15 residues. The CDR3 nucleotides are TGTGCCAGCAGTTACTCCGGACAGGTCAGCGAAAAACTGTTTTTT. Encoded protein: CASSYSGQVSEKLFF.

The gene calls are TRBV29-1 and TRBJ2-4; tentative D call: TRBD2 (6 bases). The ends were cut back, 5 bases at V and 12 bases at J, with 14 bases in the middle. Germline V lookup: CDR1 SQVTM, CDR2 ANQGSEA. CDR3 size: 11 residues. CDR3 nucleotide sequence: TGCAGCGTTAGGTGGGGGGAAAATCAGTACTTC. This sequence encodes CSVRWGENQYF. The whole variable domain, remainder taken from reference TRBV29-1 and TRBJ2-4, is SAVISQKPSRDICQRGTSLTIQCQVDSQVTMMFWYRQQPGQSLTLIATANQGSEATYESGFVIDKFPISRPNLTFSTLTVSNMSPEDSSIYLCSVRWGENQYFGAGTRLSVL.

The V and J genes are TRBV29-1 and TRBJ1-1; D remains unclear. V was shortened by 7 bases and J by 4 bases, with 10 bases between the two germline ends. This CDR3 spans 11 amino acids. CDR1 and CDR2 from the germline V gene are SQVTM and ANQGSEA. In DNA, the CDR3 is TGCAGCGCTCGGTCGATCACTGAAGCTTTCTTT. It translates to CSARSITEAFF.

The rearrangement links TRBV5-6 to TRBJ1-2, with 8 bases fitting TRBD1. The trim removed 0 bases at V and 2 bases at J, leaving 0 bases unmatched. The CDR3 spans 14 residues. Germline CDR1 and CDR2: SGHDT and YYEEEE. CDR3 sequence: CASSLGQGNYGYTF. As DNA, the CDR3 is TGTGCCAGCAGCTTGGGACAGGGGAACTATGGCTACACCTTC.

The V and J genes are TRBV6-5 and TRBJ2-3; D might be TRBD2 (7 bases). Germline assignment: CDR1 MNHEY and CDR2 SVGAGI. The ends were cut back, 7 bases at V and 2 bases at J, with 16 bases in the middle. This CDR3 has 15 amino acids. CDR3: CASIKRGGITDTQYF. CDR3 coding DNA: TGTGCCAGCATCAAAAGGGGGGGGATCACAGATACGCAGTATTTT.